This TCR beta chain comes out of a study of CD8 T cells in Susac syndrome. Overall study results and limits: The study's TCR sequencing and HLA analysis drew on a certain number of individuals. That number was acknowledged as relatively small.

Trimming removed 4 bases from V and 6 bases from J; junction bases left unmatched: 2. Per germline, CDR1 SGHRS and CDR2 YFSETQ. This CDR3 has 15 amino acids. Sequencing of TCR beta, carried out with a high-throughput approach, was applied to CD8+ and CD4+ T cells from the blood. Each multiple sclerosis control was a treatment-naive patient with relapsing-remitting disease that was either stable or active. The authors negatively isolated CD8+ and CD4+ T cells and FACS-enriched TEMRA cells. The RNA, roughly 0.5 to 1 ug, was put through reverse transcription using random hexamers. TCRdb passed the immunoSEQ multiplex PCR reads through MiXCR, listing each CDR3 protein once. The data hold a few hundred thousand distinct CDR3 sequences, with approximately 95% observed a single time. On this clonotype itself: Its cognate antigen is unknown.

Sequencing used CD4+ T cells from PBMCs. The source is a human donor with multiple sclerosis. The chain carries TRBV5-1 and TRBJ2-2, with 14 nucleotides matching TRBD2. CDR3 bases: TGCGCCAGCAGCGCGGGACTAGCGGGAGCCGGGGAGCTGTTTTTT. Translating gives CASSAGLAGAGELFF.